Each of the 3 T cell receptor beta chains below was sequenced from the same sample in a study of glioma-infiltrating T cells. Using RNA template, CDR3s of TCR alpha and beta were amplified with iRepertoire arm-PCR. TCRdb redid the calling of the multiplex PCR reads with MiXCR, one entry per CDR3 protein. This repertoire shows roughly 40,000 distinct CDR3 sequences, approximately 20% found once; its top ten account for 6% to 7%. The sequencing sample was made of glioma tissue, nonneoplastic brain tissue, or PBMCs (not recorded which). These receptors were obtained from a human donor with low-grade glioma or glioblastoma, undergoing nonglioma brain surgery, or in good health (not recorded which).

The chain combines TRBV30 with TRBJ2-7; 10 nucleotides align to TRBD1. V was clipped by 4 bases and J by 6 bases; unmatched bases: 9. The CDR3 runs 14 residues. Germline CDR1 reads GTSNPN; CDR2 reads SVGIG (reference sequence). This CDR3 is CAWTGQGGWGEQYF. The CDR3 DNA sequence: TGTGCCTGGACCGGACAGGGGGGGTGGGGCGAGCAGTACTTC.

V and J are TRBV7-9 and TRBJ2-5; no clear D. The CDR3 has 19 residues. Germline V gene lookup returns CDR1 SEHNR and CDR2 FQNEAQ (reference sequence). V was clipped by 3 bases and J by 0 bases, with 23 bases between them. The CDR3 nucleotides read TGTGCCAGCAGCTTCCAACCACCCGGGCAAGCGATATACCAAGAGACCCAGTACTTC. It codes for CASSFQPPGQAIYQETQYF.

This clonotype is medium-sized. The chain couples TRBV6-6 to TRBJ2-3; D remains unclear. The CDR3 totals 13 residues. V lost 0 bases to trimming and J lost 5 bases, with 6 bases between them. Germline V lookup: CDR1 MNHNY, CDR2 SVGAGI (reference sequence). CDR3 amino acids: CASSYSFRDTQYF. The CDR3 DNA is TGTGCCAGCAGTTACTCTTTCAGAGATACGCAGTATTTT.